Sequencing of this T cell receptor (beta chain) was carried out in a study of beta chain features in type 1 diabetes. The study's findings and limits: TCRB CDR3s from Type 1 diabetes patients were moderately but significantly shorter in all four CD4+ subsets. The cDNA sequencing approach could over-represent high-TCR-expressing cells. Fewer insertions but more deletions were seen at VDJ junctions in type 1 diabetes patients.

Investigators reverse transcribed all isolated RNA, so they sequenced expressed TCRB transcripts. Generated by immunoSEQ multiplex PCR, the TCRdb table keeps only in-frame clones and is missing some. The data contain fewer than 25,000 clones, roughly two thirds of them singletons. The collection from each donor was one heparinised blood draw averaging roughly 0.11 L. A CD45RO/CCR7/CD25/CD127/CD95/CD27 panel sorted naive, central memory, regulatory and stem cell-like memory CD4+ cells. For this clone: The antigen remains undetermined.

The sample taken for sequencing was Tregs from blood. The sequence derives from a man aged 18 to 29 with type 1 diabetes.

The CDR3 region has the DNA TGTGCCTGGAGGCCGACAAGCCACACCGGGGAGCTGTTTTTT. Translating it yields CAWRPTSHTGELFF. The rearrangement uses TRBV30 and TRBJ2-2; no firm D call. CDR1 is GTSNPN, CDR2 SVGIG, per germline (reference sequence). This CDR3 contains 14 residues. Trimming shortened V by 3 bases and J by 3 bases, and 11 bases separated the two germline ends.